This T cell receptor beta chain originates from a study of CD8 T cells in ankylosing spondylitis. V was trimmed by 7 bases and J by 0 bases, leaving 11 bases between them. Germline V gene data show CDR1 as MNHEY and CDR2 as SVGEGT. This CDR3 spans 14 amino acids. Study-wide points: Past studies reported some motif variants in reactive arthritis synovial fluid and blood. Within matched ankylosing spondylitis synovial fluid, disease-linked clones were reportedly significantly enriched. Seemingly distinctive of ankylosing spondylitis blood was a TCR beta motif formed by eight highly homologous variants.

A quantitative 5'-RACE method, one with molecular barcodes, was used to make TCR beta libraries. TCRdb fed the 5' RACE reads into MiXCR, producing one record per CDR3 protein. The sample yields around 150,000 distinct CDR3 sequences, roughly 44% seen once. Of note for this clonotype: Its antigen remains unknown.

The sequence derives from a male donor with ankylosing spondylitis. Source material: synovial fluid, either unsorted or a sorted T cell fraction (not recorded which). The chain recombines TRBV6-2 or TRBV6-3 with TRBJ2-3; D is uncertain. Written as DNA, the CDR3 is TGTGCCAGCACTCACCCCACTAGCACAGATACGCAGTATTTT. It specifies CASTHPTSTDTQYF.